This T cell receptor beta chain appears in the sequencing data of a study of tumor-infiltrating lymphocytes in primary liver carcinoma. Study summary: Each of the samples returned roughly 3.65 to 7.5 million productive TCRbeta reads (a yield similar across tissue types).

Co-extracting RNA and DNA was done with about 20-34 mg of unsorted bulk tissue as input. Treatment of the patients' primary liver carcinoma consisted of surgical resection. Synthesis of TCR beta cDNA was carried out from around 540 ng total RNA with a constant-region primer. Three rounds of nested multiplex PCR with slightly modified ARM-PCR produced TCR beta libraries. With TRBV1-TRBV30 forward primers and a C-beta reverse primer, the first two PCR rounds were run for roughly 9 cycles each. TCRdb re-derived calls from the multiplex PCR reads in MiXCR, one entry per CDR3 protein. Of 100,000 to 150,000 distinct CDR3 sequences in the sample, less than 80% are singletons; the top ten hold about a tenth. The CDR3 runs 15 residues. Between the trimmed V and J ends, which lost 6 bases and 3 bases, there was a span of 14 bases. The germline V gene has CDR1 MDHEN and CDR2 SYDVKM.

The chain links TRBV28 to TRBJ1-4; D gene unclear. Sequenced: liver tumor tissue from sampling region 1. The subset here: tumor region T1, superior pole. This sequence was found in an older woman with primary liver carcinoma and hepatitis B virus infection. In nucleotides, the CDR3 is TGTGCCAGCAGACCTACCGAGAGGGCTAATGAAAAACTGTTTTTT. Its protein is CASRPTERANEKLFF. Full variable domain (outside the CDR3, taken from reference TRBV28 and TRBJ1-4): DVKVTQSSRYLVKRTGEKVFLECVQDMDHENMFWYRQDPGLGLRLIYFSYDVKMKEKGDIPEGYSVSREKKERFSLILESASTNQTSMYLCASRPTERANEKLFFGSGTQLSVL.